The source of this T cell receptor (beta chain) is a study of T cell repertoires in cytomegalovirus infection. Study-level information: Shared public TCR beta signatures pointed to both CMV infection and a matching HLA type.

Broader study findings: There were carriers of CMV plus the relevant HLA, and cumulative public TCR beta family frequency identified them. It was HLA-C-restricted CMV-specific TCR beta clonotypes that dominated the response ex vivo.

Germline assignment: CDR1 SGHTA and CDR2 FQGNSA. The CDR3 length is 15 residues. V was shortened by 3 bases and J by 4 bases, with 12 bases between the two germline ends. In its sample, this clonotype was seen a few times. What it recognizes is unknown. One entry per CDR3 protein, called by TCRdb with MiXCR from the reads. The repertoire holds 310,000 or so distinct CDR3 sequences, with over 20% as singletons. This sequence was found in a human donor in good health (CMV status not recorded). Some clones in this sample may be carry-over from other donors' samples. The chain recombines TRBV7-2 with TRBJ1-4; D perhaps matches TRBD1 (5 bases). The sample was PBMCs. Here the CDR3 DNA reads TGTGCCAGCAGCTTTACCGGGACCTATAATGAAAAACTGTTTTTT. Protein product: CASSFTGTYNEKLFF.